This T cell receptor (beta chain) emerged from a study of blood T cell repertoires in COVID-19. As for this clone: Within the sample, other DNA sequences also encode this same CDR3.

Using immunoSEQ multiplex PCR, the repertoire was profiled, and TCRdb retains in-frame clones only, with some absent. The table has approximately 230,000 clones, roughly 87% seen once. Germline V CDR1 and CDR2: SGHTA, FQGNSA. V was clipped by 4 bases and J by 2 bases; unmatched bases: 2. The CDR3 has 14 amino acids. The J gene is TRBJ1-5, the V gene TRBV7-2; TRBD1 matches 7 bases. The TCR originated in a woman aged 25-40 years with acute COVID-19. Sequenced sample: PBMCs or T cells enriched from blood (not recorded which). The CDR3 DNA reads TGTGCCAGCAGCTCCGACAGGGGCAATCAGCCCCAGCATTTT. Amino acid sequence: CASSSDRGNQPQHF.